What follows is one T cell receptor beta chain and its context. What it binds is unknown. CDR1 and CDR2 from the germline V gene are MNHEY and SVGAGI. Trimming left V 0 bases short and J 1 base short, with 13 bases between. The CDR3 runs 16 residues. The sample belongs to a study of yellow fever vaccine responses in identical twins. Study results and limitations: Among the twins, the vaccine T cell response reportedly seemed partly convergent and partly personalized.

TCRdb ran MiXCR on the RT-PCR reads and lists one entry per CDR3 protein. The sample records about 17,000 distinct CDR3 sequences, under 70% being singletons. This TCR was sampled from a woman aged 18-30 years who received the yellow fever vaccine. The J gene is TRBJ2-7, the V gene TRBV6-5; D gene ambiguous. Sequences were derived from T cells from blood (PBMCs), unsorted or a sorted subset (not recorded which), sampled before or after yellow fever vaccination (not recorded which). Here the CDR3 DNA reads TGTGCCAGCAGTTACTCGATTATCCGGGCATCCTACGAGCAGTACTTC. Amino acid sequence: CASSYSIIRASYEQYF.